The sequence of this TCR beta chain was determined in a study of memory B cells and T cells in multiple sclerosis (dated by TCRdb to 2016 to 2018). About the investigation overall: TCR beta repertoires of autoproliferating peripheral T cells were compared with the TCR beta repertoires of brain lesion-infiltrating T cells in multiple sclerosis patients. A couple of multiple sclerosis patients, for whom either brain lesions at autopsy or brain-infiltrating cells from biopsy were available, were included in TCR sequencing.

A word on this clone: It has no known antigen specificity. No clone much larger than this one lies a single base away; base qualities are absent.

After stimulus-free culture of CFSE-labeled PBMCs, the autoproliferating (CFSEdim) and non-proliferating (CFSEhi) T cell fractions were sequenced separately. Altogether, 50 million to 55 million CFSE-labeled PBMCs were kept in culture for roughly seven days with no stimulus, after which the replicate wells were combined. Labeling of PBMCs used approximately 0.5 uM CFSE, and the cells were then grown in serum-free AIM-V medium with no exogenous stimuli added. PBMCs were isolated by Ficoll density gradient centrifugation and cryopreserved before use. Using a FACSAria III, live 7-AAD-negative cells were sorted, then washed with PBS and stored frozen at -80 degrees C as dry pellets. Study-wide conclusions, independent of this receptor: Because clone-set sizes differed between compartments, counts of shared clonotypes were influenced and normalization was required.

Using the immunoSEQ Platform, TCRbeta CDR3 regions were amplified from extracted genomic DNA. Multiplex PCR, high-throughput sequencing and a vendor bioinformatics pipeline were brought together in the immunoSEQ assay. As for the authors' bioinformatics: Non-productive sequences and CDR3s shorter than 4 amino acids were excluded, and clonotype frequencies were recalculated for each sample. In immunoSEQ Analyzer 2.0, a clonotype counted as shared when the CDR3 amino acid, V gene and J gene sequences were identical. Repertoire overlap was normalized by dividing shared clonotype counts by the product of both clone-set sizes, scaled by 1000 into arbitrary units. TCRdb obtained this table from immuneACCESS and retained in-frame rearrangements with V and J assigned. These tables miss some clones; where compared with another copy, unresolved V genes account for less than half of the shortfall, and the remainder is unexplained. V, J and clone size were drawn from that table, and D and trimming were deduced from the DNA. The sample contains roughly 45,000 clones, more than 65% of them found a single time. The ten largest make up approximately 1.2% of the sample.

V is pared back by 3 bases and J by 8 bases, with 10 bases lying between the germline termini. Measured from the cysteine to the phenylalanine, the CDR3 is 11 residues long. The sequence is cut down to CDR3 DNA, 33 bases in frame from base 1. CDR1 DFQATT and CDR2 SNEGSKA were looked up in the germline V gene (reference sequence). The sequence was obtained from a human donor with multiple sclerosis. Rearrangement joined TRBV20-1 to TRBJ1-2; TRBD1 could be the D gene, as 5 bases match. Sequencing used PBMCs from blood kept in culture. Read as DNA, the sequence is TGCAGTGCTAGGTCAGGGTACGGCTACACCTTC. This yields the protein CSARSGYGYTF.